These 32 T cell receptor beta chains were all obtained from the same sample, sequenced in a study of blood T cells in healthy people across ages (dated by TCRdb to the mid-2010s). Library prep was done by 5' RACE. Sequencing used an Illumina HiSeq 2500. The second PCR ran for about 6 to 12 cycles and used a J-beta primer mix along with a sample-barcoded 5' primer. The raw public data were reprocessed by TCRdb itself: fastp quality trimming at Q25, MiXCR clonotype calling, in-frame beta chains only. Entries are consolidated by CDR3 protein sequence, retaining the most common genes and DNA. A total of about 800,000 distinct CDR3 sequences appear in this sample, around a quarter of them only once. The ten largest account for roughly 3.8% of the sample. These data also formed part of another study, on T cells of mothers and their children.

Sequenced: blood. Every receptor here comes from a boy younger than 18 in good health.

This clonotype occurred once. Sequence at one end of the junction differs from germline and may be a read error. The gene calls are TRBV7-7 and TRBJ2-4; tentative D call: TRBD1 (6 bases). CDR3 size: 19 residues. The germline gives CDR1 SSHAT, CDR2 FNYEAQ (reference sequence). The CDR3 sequence: CASSLPPLGRPPKGDIQYF. Written as DNA, the CDR3 is TGTGCTAGCAGCCTCCCCCCTTTGGGCAGGCCACCTAAGGGGGACATTCAGTACTTC. The whole variable domain, remainder taken from reference TRBV7-7 and TRBJ2-4, is GAGVSQSPRYKVTKRGQDVTLRCDPISSHATLYWYQQALGQGPEFLTYFNYEAQPDKSGLPSDRFSAERPEGSISTLTIQRTEQRDSAMYRCASSLPPLGRPPKGDIQYFGAGTRLSVL.

This clonotype was observed a handful of times. The chain is built from TRBV24-1 and TRBJ2-5, with 7 nucleotides matching TRBD1. Germline-derived CDR1 and CDR2 are KGHDR and SFDVKD. The ends lost 4 bases at V and 3 bases at J; junction bases unmatched: 4. This CDR3 has 14 amino acids. In DNA, the CDR3 is TGTGCCACCAGTGAGCGACAGGGAAAAGAGACCCAGTACTTC. This codes for CATSERQGKETQYF.

The V call is TRBV7-8, the J call TRBJ2-7; maybe TRBD2 (6 bases). The CDR3 is 19 amino acids. Per germline, CDR1 SGHVS and CDR2 FQNEAQ. Trimming pared 2 bases from V and 3 bases from J, leaving 26 bases between. The CDR3 bases are TGTGCCAGCAGCTTAAGTCGAGCGGGCGCCCTACCATTCATCTACGAGCAGTACTTC. This translates into CASSLSRAGALPFIYEQYF.

The chain is built from TRBV28 and TRBJ1-1, with 8 nucleotides matching TRBD1. The length of the CDR3 is 17 residues. Germline-derived CDR1 and CDR2 are MDHEN and SYDVKM. V lost 4 bases to trimming and J lost 0 bases; unmatched junction nucleotides: 10. The CDR3 DNA is TGTGCCAGCAGTTCCCCAGGACAGGGCATGATGAACACTGAAGCTTTCTTT. This codes for CASSSPGQGMMNTEAFF.

J is TRBJ2-3 and V is TRBV7-3; D tentatively reads TRBD1 or TRBD2 (6 bases each). CDR3 length: 12 amino acids. With 4 bases removed from V and 9 bases from J, the gap between germline ends came to 11 bases. Germline CDR1 SGHTA, CDR2 FQGTGA. CDR3 DNA sequence: TGTGCCAGCAGCTGGAAGGGGGGAACGCAGTATTTT. This encodes CASSWKGGTQYF.

The rearrangement links TRBV5-1 to TRBJ2-2, with D perhaps matching TRBD1 (6 bases). CDR1 and CDR2 from the germline V gene are SGHRS and YFSETQ. V dropped 4 bases and J dropped 0 bases, with 10 bases sitting between them. There are 15 residues in the CDR3. CDR3 sequence reads: CASSQGQTNTGELFF. CDR3 sequence (DNA): TGCGCCAGCAGCCAAGGACAGACGAACACCGGGGAGCTGTTTTTT.

This clonotype showed up many times. CDR3 in DNA: TGCAGCGTGATGGGAGGCAGTGGATATGGCTACACCTTC. As protein: CSVMGGSGYGYTF. The chain employs TRBV29-1 and TRBJ1-2; D is ambiguous. V lost 6 bases and J 5 bases, leaving 16 bases between the germline ends. In germline, CDR1 is SQVTM, CDR2 ANQGSEA. This CDR3 is built from 13 residues.

In this sample, this clonotype turned up a few times. The V and J genes are TRBV10-2 and TRBJ2-7, with D uncertain. The CDR3 is 15 residues long. Germline V CDR1 and CDR2: WSHSY, SAAADI. Trimming removed 3 bases from V and 3 bases from J, with 15 bases in between. The CDR3 DNA sequence: TGCGCCAGCAGTGATAGGTCTAGTGTTCTCTACGAGCAGTACTTC. Residues: CASSDRSSVLYEQYF.

This clonotype has just a few counts. This chain's CDR3 is CSAKGLAQETQYF. The CDR3 DNA is TGCAGTGCTAAGGGACTAGCGCAAGAGACCCAGTACTTC. The chain couples TRBV20-1 to TRBJ2-5; the match to TRBD2 covers 10 bases. With 4 bases clipped from V and 2 bases from J, the junction kept 1 base outside the gene matches. The CDR3 has 13 amino acids. The germline CDR1 and CDR2 sequences are DFQATT and SNEGSKA (reference sequence).

The CDR3: CASSPPPIWTVTNYGYTF. The DNA for the CDR3 is TGTGCCAGCAGTCCACCACCCATTTGGACAGTCACGAACTATGGCTACACCTTC. The J gene is TRBJ1-2, the V gene TRBV6-1; possibly TRBD1 for D (6 bases). V lost 5 bases and J 2 bases, leaving 24 bases between the germline ends. The CDR3 covers 18 residues. The germline CDR1 and CDR2 sequences are MNHNS and SASEGT.

This clonotype was observed a handful of times. The V and J genes are TRBV28 and TRBJ1-5; D is uncertain. Trimming took 10 bases from V and 0 from J, leaving 13 bases between them. Germline values: CDR1 MDHEN, CDR2 SYDVKM. The CDR3 loop spans 14 amino acids. The CDR3 coding sequence is TGTGCCACCAAAAGGAGGGATAGCAATCAGCCCCAGCATTTT. Amino acid sequence: CATKRRDSNQPQHF.

This clonotype was seen a handful of times. A junction boundary mismatches the germline segment, possibly from a read error. The chain combines TRBV6-5 with TRBJ1-1; 8 bases are a match to TRBD1. Germline CDR1 MNHEY, CDR2 SVGAGI. The CDR3 is 14 residues long. The CDR3 bases are TGTGCCAGCAGCTACTTACAGGGGGGAACTGAAGCTTTCTTT. Translating it yields CASSYLQGGTEAFF.

The V call is TRBV12-3 or TRBV12-4, the J call TRBJ1-1; no firm D call. Trimming stripped 3 bases from V and 4 bases from J, with 12 bases between. CDR3 length: 14 amino acids. The CDR3 bases are TGTGCCAGCAGTTTGGAACAAAGTCCCACTGAAGCTTTCTTT. Its translation is CASSLEQSPTEAFF.

This clonotype showed up just a few times. The chain employs TRBV13 and TRBJ2-7, with 9 nucleotides matching TRBD1. J lost 4 bases, V lost 5 bases, and 15 bases had no gene match. Germline V gene data show CDR1 as PRHDT and CDR2 as FYEKMQ (reference sequence). The CDR3 has 17 residues. Here the CDR3 reads CASSLGLGLGQGYEQYF. CDR3 DNA sequence: TGTGCCAGCAGCCTGGGCTTGGGCTTGGGACAGGGTTACGAGCAGTACTTC.

The chain employs TRBV7-2 and TRBJ1-4; no clear D. CDR1 and CDR2 (germline): SGHTA, FQGNSA. This CDR3 spans 13 amino acids. Trimming left V 0 bases short and J 9 bases short, with 8 bases between. CDR3 in DNA: TGTGCCAGCAGCTTAGCTTTCACGCAAAAACTGTTTTTT. It yields the protein CASSLAFTQKLFF.

V usage is TRBV2 and J usage is TRBJ2-5, with no clear D. Trimming stripped 5 bases from V and 11 bases from J, with 18 bases between. In germline, CDR1 is SNHLY, CDR2 FYNNEI. The CDR3 is made up of 13 amino acids. CDR3 DNA sequence: TGTGCCAGCAGTTCAGGACCGATTGCGGAGCAGTACTTC. Encoded protein: CASSSGPIAEQYF.

The chain couples TRBV9 to TRBJ1-1, with D possibly matching TRBD1 (5 bases). The CDR3 runs 14 residues. V lost 0 bases and J 5 bases, leaving 11 bases between the germline ends. Germline loops: CDR1 SGDLS, CDR2 YYNGEE. CDR3 amino acids: CASSVGGGGTEAFF. CDR3 DNA sequence: TGTGCCAGCAGCGTAGGTGGGGGAGGAACTGAAGCTTTCTTT.

The sample holds a few counts of this clonotype. The chain recombines TRBV20-1 with TRBJ1-4, with 10 bases aligning to TRBD1. There are 21 residues in the CDR3. After removal of 3 bases from V and 0 bases from J, the junction contained 19 bases not matched to a gene. Germline V gives CDR1 DFQATT, CDR2 SNEGSKA (reference sequence). This CDR3 reads CSARGVWGQGSPGPTNEKLFF. For the CDR3, the DNA is TGCAGTGCTAGGGGTGTGTGGGGACAGGGGTCCCCAGGGCCAACTAATGAAAAACTGTTTTTT.

This clonotype was counted a few times. The rearrangement joins TRBV5-1 to TRBJ1-6, with a tentative D call TRBD1 (5 bases). The germline gives CDR1 SGHRS, CDR2 YFSETQ. The CDR3 sequence is 14 residues long. V was pared by 3 bases and J by 8 bases, with 12 bases between. As DNA, the CDR3 is TGCGCCAGCAGCTCGGGGGGAATCGATTCACCCCTCCACTTT. Amino acids: CASSSGGIDSPLHF.

The chain has TRBV28 and TRBJ1-2; the D is unclear. With 5 bases removed from V and 8 bases from J, the gap between germline ends came to 9 bases. The CDR3 contains 11 residues. The germline gives CDR1 MDHEN, CDR2 SYDVKM. CDR3 sequence: CASSAQDGYTF. CDR3 DNA: TGTGCCAGCAGTGCACAAGACGGCTACACCTTC.

The chain carries TRBV12-3 or TRBV12-4 and TRBJ1-2; the D gene is possibly TRBD1 (5 bases). The CDR3 extends over 12 amino acids. V lost 6 bases to trimming and J lost 4 bases, with 9 bases between them. The CDR3 DNA sequence: TGTGCCAGCAGGGGGGACGGCTATGGCTACACCTTC. It specifies CASRGDGYGYTF.

This clonotype was seen a handful of times. This chain links TRBV18 with TRBJ2-5, with D perhaps TRBD2 (5 bases). With the DNA end fitting TRBJ2-1 better, the J assignment may be wrong. The CDR3 extends over 16 amino acids. CDR1 is KGHSH, CDR2 LQKENI, per germline. The CDR3 bases are TGTGCCAGCTCACCGGCGGGTCTAACGGGGTCCAATGAGCAGTTCTTC. Translating it yields CASSPAGLTGSNEQFF.

The V call is TRBV27, the J call TRBJ2-5, with TRBD2 identical over 8 bases. Matching the DNA end better, TRBJ2-1 makes the J call doubtful. The CDR3 is made up of 14 amino acids. CDR1 is MNHEY, CDR2 SMNVEV, per germline (reference sequence). CDR3 amino acids: CASSLAGTRSGQFF. The CDR3 DNA reads TGTGCCAGCAGTTTGGCCGGGACTAGGAGTGGGCAGTTCTTC.

The chain has TRBV9 and TRBJ2-7, with TRBD2 as a possible D gene (6 bases). Trimming removed 0 bases from V and 5 bases from J, with 15 bases in between. Germline CDR1 and CDR2: SGDLS and YYNGEE. CDR3 size: 15 residues. DNA for the CDR3: TGTGCCAGCAGCGTAGACGGGAGATACGTCGACGAGCAGTACTTC. Its translation is CASSVDGRYVDEQYF. Supplemented by reference TRBV9 and TRBJ2-7, the full variable domain reads DSGVTQTPKHLITATGQRVTLRCSPRSGDLSVYWYQQSLDQGLQFLIQYYNGEERAKGNILERFSAQQFPDLHSELNLSSLELGDSALYFCASSVDGRYVDEQYFGPGTRLTVT.

The chain combines TRBV6-2 or TRBV6-3 with TRBJ1-3; TRBD1 aligns across 7 bases. Germline V lookup: CDR1 MNHEY, CDR2 SVGEGT. V lost 2 bases to trimming and J lost 1 base; unmatched junction nucleotides: 5. CDR3 size: 16 residues. CDR3 in DNA: TGTGCCAGCAGTTACCGCGACAGGGTATCTGGAAACACCATATATTTT. Translating it yields CASSYRDRVSGNTIYF.

This clonotype came up a few times. The chain recombines TRBV7-2 with TRBJ2-5, with D uncertain. The DNA end is more similar to TRBJ2-7, so the J call may be wrong. CDR1 and CDR2 (germline): SGHTA, FQGNSA. The CDR3 consists of 12 residues. CDR3 loop: CASSSETIEQYF. The CDR3 DNA reads as TGTGCCAGCAGCTCTGAAACAATCGAGCAGTACTTC.

The chain has TRBV5-1 and TRBJ2-6; TRBD2 might be the D (6 bases). CDR1 is SGHRS, CDR2 YFSETQ, per germline. CDR3 length: 18 amino acids. V gave up 0 bases and J gave up 3 bases, with 16 bases separating them. DNA of the CDR3: TGCGCCAGCAGCTTGGTAGGGACTGGGGTAGGTGGGGCCAACGTCCTGACTTTC. It translates to CASSLVGTGVGGANVLTF.

The chain couples TRBV12-3 or TRBV12-4 to TRBJ2-7; D possibly corresponds to TRBD1 (6 bases). This CDR3 comprises 13 residues. Trimming removed 3 bases from V and 3 bases from J, with 9 bases in between. CDR3 residues: CASSFQGHYEQYF. The CDR3 region has the DNA TGTGCCAGCAGTTTTCAGGGGCACTACGAGCAGTACTTC.

A note on this clonotype: The conserved final phenylalanine or tryptophan is absent from the CDR3, which likely points to a read error. This chain links TRBV29-1 with TRBJ2-1, with D possibly called TRBD1 or TRBD2 (5 bases each). Germline CDR1 SQVTM, CDR2 ANQGSEA. The CDR3 is made up of 12 amino acids. Trimming took 7 bases from V and 0 from J, leaving 7 bases between them. CDR3 sequence reads: CSAGGSYNEQFL. In DNA form, the CDR3 reads TGCAGCGCTGGGGGCTCCTACAATGAGCAGTTCCTC.

The chain links TRBV7-9 to TRBJ2-5; the D gene is possibly TRBD2 (5 bases). Germline assignment: CDR1 SEHNR and CDR2 FQNEAQ (reference sequence). The V end lost 5 bases, the J end lost 5 bases, and 21 bases lay between the germline ends. The CDR3 runs to 16 residues. The CDR3: CASSPGHSEWEETQYF. DNA of the CDR3: TGTGCCAGCAGCCCAGGCCACAGTGAATGGGAGGAGACCCAGTACTTC.

The chain has TRBV20-1 and TRBJ2-2; no firm D call. CDR3 length: 13 residues. The germline V gene encodes CDR1 DFQATT and CDR2 SNEGSKA (reference sequence). The V end was cut by 7 bases, the J end by 0 bases, with 9 bases between. The chain's CDR3 is CSVSIANTGELFF. The DNA for the CDR3 is TGCAGTGTGAGCATCGCGAACACCGGGGAGCTGTTTTTT.

This clonotype was observed a handful of times. V gene TRBV6-1 combines with J gene TRBJ2-5, with 8 bases matching TRBD1. The DNA end is a closer match to TRBJ2-7, so the J assignment may be wrong. The CDR3 sequence is 12 residues long. Germline CDR1 MNHNS, CDR2 SASEGT. CDR3 sequence reads: CASTDRAYEQYF. Here the CDR3 DNA reads TGTGCCAGTACGGACAGGGCCTACGAGCAGTACTTC.